The 26 T cell receptor beta chains below come from one sample, sequenced in a study of identical twins. TCRdb analysed the 5' RACE reads with MiXCR anew, one entry per CDR3 protein. The table shows fewer than 500,000 distinct CDR3 sequences, with roughly an eighth occurring only once. The same data also went into a second study, on yellow fever vaccine responses in identical twins.

Sequencing used CD4+ T cells sorted from blood. These TCRs come from a woman under 30 in good health.

The rearrangement joins TRBV4-3 to TRBJ2-7; 8 bases are a match to TRBD1. This CDR3 is 15 amino acids long. Germline V gives CDR1 LGHNA, CDR2 YSLEER. V shed 1 base, J shed 7 bases, and the junction held 9 bases outside the gene matches. This CDR3 reads CASSQVWQGAGEQYF. As DNA, the CDR3 is TGCGCCAGCAGCCAAGTCTGGCAGGGGGCGGGGGAGCAGTACTTC.

The table lists this clonotype with many counts. V usage is TRBV7-9 and J usage is TRBJ1-2; 8 nucleotides align to TRBD1. CDR3 length: 14 amino acids. Germline V gives CDR1 SEHNR, CDR2 FQNEAQ (reference sequence). The V segment lost 5 bases and the J segment 8 bases; nucleotides outside the gene matches: 10. CDR3 sequence reads: CASSQGQASKGYTF. The DNA of the CDR3 is TGTGCCAGCAGCCAGGGACAGGCGTCAAAAGGCTACACCTTC.

This clonotype appeared a few times. The J gene is TRBJ1-2, the V gene TRBV28; 9 bases align to TRBD1. This CDR3 has 17 residues. Trimming took 3 bases from V and 4 from J; bases not matched to a gene: 12. Per germline, CDR1 MDHEN and CDR2 SYDVKM. The CDR3 sequence: CASSFVGGTGNPYGYTF. For the CDR3, the DNA is TGTGCCAGCAGTTTCGTAGGAGGGACAGGGAACCCCTATGGCTACACCTTC.

This chain uses TRBV10-3 with TRBJ2-3; 7 bases agree with TRBD2. Trimming cost V 3 bases and J 1 base; bases outside gene matches: 4. CDR3 length: 15 residues. CDR1 and CDR2 from the germline V gene are ENHRY and SYGVKD. CDR3 in amino acids: CAISEGGSGTDTQYF. CDR3 sequence (DNA): TGTGCCATCAGTGAAGGCGGGAGTGGCACAGATACGCAGTATTTT.

This rearrangement joins TRBV20-1 to TRBJ2-1; D is perhaps TRBD1 (5 bases). The CDR3 sequence is 15 residues long. V shed 0 bases and J shed 12 bases, with 21 bases lying between them. CDR1 and CDR2 from the germline V gene are DFQATT and SNEGSKA (reference sequence). The CDR3 sequence is CSARDIQGVQMGQFF. The CDR3 nucleotides read TGCAGTGCTAGAGATATTCAAGGGGTTCAGATGGGGCAGTTCTTC.

This clonotype was detected ten times or more. The chain recombines TRBV20-1 with TRBJ2-3; D remains unclear. The V end was cut by 6 bases, the J end by 1 base, with 8 bases between. CDR1 and CDR2 from the germline V gene are DFQATT and SNEGSKA (reference sequence). CDR3 length: 12 amino acids. DNA of the CDR3: TGCAGTGCCCAGAAGGGCACAGATACGCAGTATTTT. Amino acid sequence: CSAQKGTDTQYF.

This clonotype was detected many times. The chain links TRBV3-1 to TRBJ2-7; D gene ambiguous. This CDR3 is 12 amino acids long. V gave up 0 bases and J gave up 7 bases, with 7 bases separating them. Germline V gene sequence: CDR1 LGHDT, CDR2 YNNKEL (reference sequence). This CDR3 is CASSQDRLEQYF. As DNA, the CDR3 is TGTGCCAGCAGCCAAGATCGGCTGGAGCAGTACTTC.

This clonotype showed up just a few times. CDR3 in DNA: TGTGCCAGCAGTTTTATGGGGTTCGAGCAGTACTTC. Its translation: CASSFMGFEQYF. The chain links TRBV28 to TRBJ2-7; no definite D call. CDR3 length: 12 amino acids. Germline CDR1 is MDHEN and CDR2 is SYDVKM. Trimming took off 3 bases at V and 6 bases at J, with 9 bases between the two ends.

This clonotype was detected ten times or more. The chain couples TRBV20-1 to TRBJ2-2; 7 nucleotides line up with TRBD2. This CDR3 is 15 amino acids long. CDR1 is DFQATT and CDR2 is SNEGSKA in the germline V gene (reference sequence). The J segment lost 1 base and the V segment lost 2 bases, leaving 4 bases of the junction unmatched. The CDR3 sequence: CSARSSGGNTGELFF. As DNA, the CDR3 is TGCAGTGCTAGATCTAGCGGAGGGAACACCGGGGAGCTGTTTTTT.

The chain is built from TRBV28 and TRBJ2-7; 11 nucleotides agree with TRBD1. This CDR3 has 15 amino acids. Unmatched junction bases numbered 5, after V lost 7 bases and J lost 0 bases. Germline CDR1 reads MDHEN; CDR2 reads SYDVKM. CDR3 sequence reads: CASMSGQGVSYEQYF. The CDR3 nucleotides are TGTGCCAGCATGTCGGGACAGGGGGTCTCCTACGAGCAGTACTTC.

The rearrangement joins TRBV7-9 to TRBJ2-3; D is possibly TRBD1 or TRBD2 (5 bases each). This CDR3 is built from 15 residues. V dropped 1 base and J dropped 2 bases, with 10 bases sitting between them. Germline values: CDR1 SEHNR, CDR2 FQNEAQ (reference sequence). DNA of the CDR3: TGTGCCAGCAGCTTAGGGATGGGGGACACAGATACGCAGTATTTT. Translating it yields CASSLGMGDTDTQYF.

The chain uses TRBV12-5 and TRBJ2-2, with TRBD2 as a possible D gene (5 bases). The CDR3 contains 15 residues. V was trimmed by 7 bases and J by 0 bases, leaving 12 bases between them. CDR1 is LGHNT, CDR2 FRNRAP, per germline. CDR3 DNA sequence: TGTGCTAGTGCCCTGAAGGGAGCGAACACCGGGGAGCTGTTTTTT. Protein: CASALKGANTGELFF.

The chain has TRBV5-1 and TRBJ2-7; 9 bases fit TRBD1. The germline CDR1 and CDR2 sequences are SGHRS and YFSETQ. CDR3 size: 17 residues. V was clipped by 0 bases and J by 3 bases; unmatched bases: 10. CDR3: CASSLGFLTGGNYEQYF. CDR3 DNA: TGCGCCAGCAGCTTGGGGTTCTTGACAGGGGGAAACTACGAGCAGTACTTC.

The chain carries TRBV4-1 and TRBJ2-1; the D gene could be TRBD1 or TRBD2 (5 bases each). Deletions cut 1 base from V and 7 bases from J, with 23 bases between. CDR3 length equals 18 residues. Germline CDR1 reads MGHRA; CDR2 reads YSYEKL. The CDR3 sequence: CASSQGQVSFEGWNEQFF. The CDR3 DNA sequence: TGCGCCAGCAGCCAAGGTCAAGTGAGCTTTGAGGGGTGGAATGAGCAGTTCTTC.

This clonotype was counted only a few times. The chain carries TRBV5-1 and TRBJ2-5; D gene uncertain. This CDR3 has 15 amino acids. Germline CDR1 reads SGHRS; CDR2 reads YFSETQ. V dropped 5 bases and J dropped 3 bases, with 17 bases sitting between them. DNA of the CDR3: TGCGCCAGCAGACTGTCTGGCAGGCCAGAAGAGACCCAGTACTTC. Translated: CASRLSGRPEETQYF.

In the case of this clonotype: The junction departs from the called germline gene at one end, perhaps through a read error. This chain joins TRBV28 and TRBJ2-1; D perhaps matches TRBD1 (6 bases). Germline V lookup: CDR1 MDHEN, CDR2 SYDVKM. This CDR3 is 15 amino acids long. The CDR3 sequence: CACSLGGPSYNEQFF. CDR3 sequence (DNA): TGTGCCTGCAGTTTAGGGGGACCCTCCTACAATGAGCAGTTCTTC.

This clonotype was seen a few times. The V and J genes are TRBV11-1 and TRBJ2-2; TRBD2 matches 7 bases. Trimming took 5 bases from V and 0 from J; bases not matched to a gene: 6. The CDR3 runs 16 residues. In germline, CDR1 is SGHAT, CDR2 FQDESV (reference sequence). The CDR3 spells CASSPASGSNTGELFF. CDR3 DNA: TGTGCCAGCAGCCCCGCTAGCGGATCGAACACCGGGGAGCTGTTTTTT.

This clonotype was detected a few times. The chain combines TRBV4-1 with TRBJ2-2; 9 bases match TRBD1. J lost 3 bases, V lost 0 bases, and 11 bases had no gene match. The CDR3 length is 19 residues. The V gene's germline CDR1 is MGHRA and CDR2 YSYEKL. The CDR3 region is CASSQDWSPTGGYTGELFF. The DNA for the CDR3 is TGCGCCAGCAGCCAAGATTGGTCCCCTACAGGGGGCTACACCGGGGAGCTGTTTTTT.

The table lists this clonotype with a count of one. The chain uses TRBV5-6 and TRBJ2-7; no firm D call. The CDR3 has 12 residues. Trimming cost V 0 bases and J 8 bases, with 9 bases left between them. Germline CDR1 and CDR2: SGHDT and YYEEEE. The CDR3 region has the DNA TGTGCCAGCAGCTTGGCCCTTGGAAAGCAGTACTTC. This translates into CASSLALGKQYF.

This clonotype has just a few counts. The chain is built from TRBV7-2 and TRBJ2-5, with D perhaps matching TRBD1 (5 bases). Trimming pared 8 bases from V and 4 bases from J, leaving 14 bases between. CDR1 and CDR2 (germline): SGHTA, FQGNSA. CDR3 size: 13 residues. The CDR3 DNA is TGTGCCAGCGGCGCTAGGGGTGGAGAGACCCAGTACTTC. This codes for CASGARGGETQYF. The complete variable domain, with remaining parts taken from reference TRBV7-2 and TRBJ2-5, reads GAGVSQSPSNKVTEKGKDVELRCDPISGHTALYWYRQSLGQGLEFLIYFQGNSAPDKSGLPSDRFSAERTGGSVSTLTIQRTQQEDSAVYLCASGARGGETQYFGPGTRLLVL.

This clonotype showed up many times. V usage is TRBV28 and J usage is TRBJ2-1; either TRBD1 or TRBD2 may supply D (6 bases each). Germline V gene data show CDR1 as MDHEN and CDR2 as SYDVKM. Trimming removed 6 bases from V and 2 bases from J, with 11 bases in between. The CDR3 has 14 amino acids. The CDR3 sequence is CASSLRGPYNEQFF. DNA for the CDR3: TGTGCCAGCAGCCTCCGGGGGCCCTACAATGAGCAGTTCTTC.

V usage is TRBV5-1 and J usage is TRBJ2-3, with TRBD1 matching 12 bases. This CDR3 is 15 amino acids long. V lost 7 bases and J lost 2; bases outside the gene matches: 5. Germline V lookup: CDR1 SGHRS, CDR2 YFSETQ. The CDR3 loop is CASGEGQGATDTQYF. As DNA, the CDR3 is TGCGCCAGCGGTGAGGGACAGGGGGCCACAGATACGCAGTATTTT.

The rearrangement links TRBV14 to TRBJ2-7; TRBD2 matches at 13 bases. Losses at the gene ends were 1 base for V and 4 bases for J; bases not matched to a gene: 16. The germline CDR1 and CDR2 sequences are SGHDN and FVKESK. This CDR3 has 20 residues. Here the CDR3 DNA reads TGTGCCAGCAGCCAAGTTCCCGGGACTAGCGGGACCAATACGCCTTACGAGCAGTACTTC. This codes for CASSQVPGTSGTNTPYEQYF. Variable domain in full (rest from reference TRBV14 and TRBJ2-7): EAGVTQFPSHSVIEKGQTVTLRCDPISGHDNLYWYRRVMGKEIKFLLHFVKESKQDESGMPNNRFLAERTGGTYSTLKVQPAELEDSGVYFCASSQVPGTSGTNTPYEQYFGPGTRLTVT.

Only a few counts were recorded for this clonotype. V is TRBV12-3 or TRBV12-4 and J is TRBJ2-7; the D call may be TRBD1 or TRBD2 (5 bases each). The CDR3 loop spans 14 amino acids. The ends were cut back, 7 bases at V and 4 bases at J, with 17 bases in the middle. In DNA form, the CDR3 reads TGTGCCAGCACCTTCAACGGGGCAGTTTACGAGCAGTACTTC. Residues: CASTFNGAVYEQYF.

This clonotype has more than one count but fewer than ten. The chain carries TRBV7-9 and TRBJ2-7, with D possibly TRBD2 on 5 matching bases. The CDR3 extends over 13 amino acids. V dropped 1 base and J dropped 10 bases, with 14 bases sitting between them. Germline CDR1 is SEHNR and CDR2 is FQNEAQ (reference sequence). In DNA form, the CDR3 reads TGTGCCAGCAGCTTAGAGCCCTCGGGGTATCAGTACTTC. Its translation is CASSLEPSGYQYF.

This clonotype has just a few counts. The chain has TRBV6-1 and TRBJ2-7; D perhaps matches TRBD2 (5 bases). The V end was cut by 4 bases, the J end by 3 bases, with 10 bases between. The CDR3 length is 13 residues. Germline values: CDR1 MNHNS, CDR2 SASEGT. The DNA for the CDR3 is TGTGCCAGCAGTGTACGGACTCTCTACGAGCAGTACTTC. This gives the protein CASSVRTLYEQYF.